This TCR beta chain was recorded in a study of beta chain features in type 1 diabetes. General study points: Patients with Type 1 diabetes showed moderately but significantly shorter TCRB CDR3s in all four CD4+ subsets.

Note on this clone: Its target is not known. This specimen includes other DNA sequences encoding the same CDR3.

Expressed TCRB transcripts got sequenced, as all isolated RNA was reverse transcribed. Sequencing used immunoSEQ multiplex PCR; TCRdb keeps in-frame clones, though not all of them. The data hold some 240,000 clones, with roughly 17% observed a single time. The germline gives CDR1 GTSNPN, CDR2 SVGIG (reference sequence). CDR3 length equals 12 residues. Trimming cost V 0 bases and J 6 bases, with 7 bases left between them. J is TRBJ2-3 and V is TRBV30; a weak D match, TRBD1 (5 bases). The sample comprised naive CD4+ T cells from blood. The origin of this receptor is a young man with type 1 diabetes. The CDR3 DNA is TGTGCCTGGAGTGTGGGGCGGGATACGCAGTATTTT. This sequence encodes CAWSVGRDTQYF.